This is a list of T cell receptor beta chains from one sample in a study of blood T cell repertoires in COVID-19. Method: immunoSEQ multiplex PCR; TCRdb's copy keeps in-frame clones and lacks some. The sample holds 150,000 to 200,000 clones, roughly four fifths seen once. The specimen was peripheral blood. The receptor set was obtained from a man aged 60 to 75 with active or convalescent COVID-19. CDR3s include the opening cysteine and the closing phenylalanine or tryptophan. The order of the fields is V gene, CDR3 length, D gene, J gene, clone size, CDR3 DNA, CDR3 protein. A D gene is named only where the DNA matches it firmly. Size is stated for part of the rows, as once, few or many counts, or as a class when the clone is expanded.

TRBV28	15	NA	TRBJ2-2	NA	TGTGCCAGCAGTATCTCAGGGGGGCGCACCGGGGAGCTGTTTTTT	CASSISGGRTGELFF
TRBV18	17	NA	TRBJ1-2	NA	TGTGCCAGCTCACCATATGACTCGCTACAGGGTTCCTATGGCTACACCTTC	CASSPYDSLQGSYGYTF
TRBV5-1	16	TRBD2	TRBJ2-5	NA	TGCGCCAGCAGCGGTAGCGGGGGGACCTACCAAGAGACCCAGTACTTC	CASSGSGGTYQETQYF
TRBV11-2	13	NA	TRBJ1-1	NA	TGTGCCAGCAGCTCCCAGCAGAGGACTGAAGCTTTCTTT	CASSSQQRTEAFF
TRBV11-3	16	TRBD2	TRBJ2-7	NA	TGTGCCAGCAGCCCGGGAGGGACTAGCGGGAGCTCTCAGCAGTACTTC	CASSPGGTSGSSQQYF
TRBV28	16	NA	TRBJ1-6	once	TGTGCCACTTCTGCCGGCGTCTGGTCGGGGAATTCACCCCTCCACTTT	CATSAGVWSGNSPLHF
TRBV4-1	15	TRBD1	TRBJ2-7	few	TGCGCCAGCAGCCAAGGACAGGGGGCTGGATCCGAGCAGTACTTC	CASSQGQGAGSEQYF
TRBV6-5	12	NA	TRBJ2-1	NA	TGTGCCAGCAGTCTACTAGGCGGTGAGCAGTTCTTC	CASSLLGGEQFF
TRBV7-2	13	TRBD1	TRBJ1-2	NA	TGTGCCAGCAGCTTAGTGTGGGACAGGGGAGACACCTTC	CASSLVWDRGDTF
TRBV5-1	14	NA	TRBJ2-2	NA	TGCGCCAGCAGCTTGGGCTATAACACCGGGGAGCTGTTTTTT	CASSLGYNTGELFF
TRBV24-1	19	TRBD2	TRBJ2-1	NA	TGTGCCACCAGTGATTCCCTCGGACTAGCGGGTTACTCCTACAATGAGCAGTTCTTC	CATSDSLGLAGYSYNEQFF
TRBV18	13	NA	TRBJ1-1	NA	TGTGCCAGCTCACCATCCCGGGACACTGAAGCTTTCTTT	CASSPSRDTEAFF
TRBV10-3	15	NA	TRBJ2-5	NA	TGTGCCATCAGTGAGTCGATGGGGGGGGCAGAGACCCAGTACTTC	CAISESMGGAETQYF
TRBV30	14	TRBD1	TRBJ1-2	NA	TGTGCCTGGAGCCCGGGACAGGGTACCTATGGCTACACCTTC	CAWSPGQGTYGYTF
TRBV24-1	12	NA	TRBJ1-2	once	TGTGCCACCAGTGATTTAGGACTTGGCTACACCTTC	CATSDLGLGYTF